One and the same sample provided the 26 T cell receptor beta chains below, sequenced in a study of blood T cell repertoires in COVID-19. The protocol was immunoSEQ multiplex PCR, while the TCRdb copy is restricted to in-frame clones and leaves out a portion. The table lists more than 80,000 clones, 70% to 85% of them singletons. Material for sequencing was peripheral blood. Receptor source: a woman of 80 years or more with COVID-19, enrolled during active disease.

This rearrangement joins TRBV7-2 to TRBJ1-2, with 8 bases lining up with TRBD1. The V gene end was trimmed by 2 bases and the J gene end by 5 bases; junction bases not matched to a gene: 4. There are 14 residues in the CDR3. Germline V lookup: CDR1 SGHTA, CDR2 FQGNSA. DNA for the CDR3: TGTGCCAGCAGCTTATACACAGGGGGGTATGGCTACACCTTC. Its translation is CASSLYTGGYGYTF.

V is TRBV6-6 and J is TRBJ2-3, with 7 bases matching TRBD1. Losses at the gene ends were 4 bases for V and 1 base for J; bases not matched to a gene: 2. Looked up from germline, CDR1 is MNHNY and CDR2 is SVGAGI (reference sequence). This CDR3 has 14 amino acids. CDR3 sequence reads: CASSSGQGTDTQYF. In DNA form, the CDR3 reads TGTGCCAGCAGTTCCGGACAGGGCACAGATACGCAGTATTTT.

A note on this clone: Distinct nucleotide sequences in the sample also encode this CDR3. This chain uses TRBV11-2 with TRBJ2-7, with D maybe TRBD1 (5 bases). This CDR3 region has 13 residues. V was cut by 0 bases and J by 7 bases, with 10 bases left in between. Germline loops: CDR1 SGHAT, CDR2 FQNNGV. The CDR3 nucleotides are TGTGCCAGCAGCTTAGACAGGGTGGGTGAGCAGTACTTC. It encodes CASSLDRVGEQYF.

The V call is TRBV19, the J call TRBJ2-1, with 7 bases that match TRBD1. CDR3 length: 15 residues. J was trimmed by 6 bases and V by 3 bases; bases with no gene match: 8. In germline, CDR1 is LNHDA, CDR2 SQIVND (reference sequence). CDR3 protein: CASSIAVRGFNEQFF. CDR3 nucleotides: TGTGCCAGTAGTATCGCGGTCAGGGGGTTCAATGAGCAGTTCTTC.

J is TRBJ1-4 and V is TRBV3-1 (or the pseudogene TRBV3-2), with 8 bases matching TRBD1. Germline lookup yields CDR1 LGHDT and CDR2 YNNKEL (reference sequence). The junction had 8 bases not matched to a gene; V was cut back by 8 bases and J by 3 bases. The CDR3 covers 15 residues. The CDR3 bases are TGTGCCAGCTCCCAATCACAGGGGGCTAATGAAAAACTGTTTTTT. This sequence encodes CASSQSQGANEKLFF.

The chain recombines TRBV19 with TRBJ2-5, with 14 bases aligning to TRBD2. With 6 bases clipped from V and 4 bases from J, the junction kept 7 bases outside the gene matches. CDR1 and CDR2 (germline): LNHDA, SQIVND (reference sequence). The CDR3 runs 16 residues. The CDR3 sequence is CASSRGLAGAGETQYF. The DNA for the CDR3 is TGTGCCAGTAGCAGGGGACTAGCGGGGGCAGGAGAGACCCAGTACTTC.

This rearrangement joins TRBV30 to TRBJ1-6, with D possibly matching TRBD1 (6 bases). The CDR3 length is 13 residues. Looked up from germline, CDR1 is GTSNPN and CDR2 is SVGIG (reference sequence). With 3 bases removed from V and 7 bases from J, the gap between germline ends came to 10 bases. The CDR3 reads CAWRTQGNSPLHF. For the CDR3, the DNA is TGTGCCTGGAGGACACAGGGAAATTCACCCCTCCACTTT.

CDR3 sequence: CAISGGPGTSYEQYF. CDR3 coding DNA: TGTGCCATCAGTGGGGGTCCCGGGACTAGCTACGAGCAGTACTTC. The chain joins TRBV10-3 to TRBJ2-7, with TRBD2 matching 8 bases. The length of the CDR3 is 15 residues. The V segment lost 4 bases and the J segment 3 bases; nucleotides outside the gene matches: 8. Germline CDR1 is ENHRY and CDR2 is SYGVKD.

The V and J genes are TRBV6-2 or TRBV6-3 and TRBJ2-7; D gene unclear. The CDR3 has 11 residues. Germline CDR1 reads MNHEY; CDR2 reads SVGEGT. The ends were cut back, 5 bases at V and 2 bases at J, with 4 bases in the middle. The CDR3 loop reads CASSPAYEQYF. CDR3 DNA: TGTGCCAGCAGTCCCGCCTACGAGCAGTACTTC.

CDR3 loop: CASSQGPSGGADTQYF. CDR3 coding DNA: TGTGCCAGCAGCCAAGGTCCTAGCGGGGGTGCCGATACGCAGTATTTT. The chain recombines TRBV3-1 (or the pseudogene TRBV3-2) with TRBJ2-3, with TRBD2 matching over 10 bases. The length of the CDR3 is 16 residues. V gave up 1 base and J gave up 6 bases; unmatched junction bases: 7. Germline loops: CDR1 LGHDT, CDR2 YNNKEL (reference sequence).

The CDR3: CASSYLPADTQYF. The CDR3 DNA reads as TGTGCCAGCAGTTATCTTCCCGCAGATACGCAGTATTTT. This chain connects TRBV6-6 to TRBJ2-3; D gene unclear. CDR1 and CDR2 from the germline V gene are MNHNY and SVGAGI (reference sequence). V lost 3 bases and J lost 4, with 8 bases in between. CDR3 length: 13 amino acids.

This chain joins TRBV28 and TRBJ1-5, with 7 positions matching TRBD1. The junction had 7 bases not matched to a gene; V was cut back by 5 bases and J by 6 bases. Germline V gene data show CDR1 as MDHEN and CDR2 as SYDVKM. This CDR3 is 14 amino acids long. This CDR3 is CASSQGGIRQPQHF. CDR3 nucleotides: TGTGCCAGCAGTCAGGGGGGAATTCGTCAGCCCCAGCATTTT. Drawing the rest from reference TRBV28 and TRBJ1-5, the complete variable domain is DVKVTQSSRYLVKRTGEKVFLECVQDMDHENMFWYRQDPGLGLRLIYFSYDVKMKEKGDIPEGYSVSREKKERFSLILESASTNQTSMYLCASSQGGIRQPQHFGDGTRLSIL.

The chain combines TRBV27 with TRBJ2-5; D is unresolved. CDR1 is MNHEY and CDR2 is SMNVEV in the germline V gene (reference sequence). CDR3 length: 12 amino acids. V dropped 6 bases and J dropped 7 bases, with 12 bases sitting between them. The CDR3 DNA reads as TGTGCCAGCAGCGGCCCGGGTGGGACCCAGTACTTC. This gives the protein CASSGPGGTQYF.

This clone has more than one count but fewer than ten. In nucleotides, the CDR3 is TGTGCCAGCAGTTTTATCGCGGGAAACACCATATATTTT. Translated: CASSFIAGNTIYF. The chain uses TRBV12-3 or TRBV12-4 and TRBJ1-3; D is uncertain. V lost 3 bases and J 4 bases, leaving 7 bases between the germline ends. There are 13 residues in the CDR3.

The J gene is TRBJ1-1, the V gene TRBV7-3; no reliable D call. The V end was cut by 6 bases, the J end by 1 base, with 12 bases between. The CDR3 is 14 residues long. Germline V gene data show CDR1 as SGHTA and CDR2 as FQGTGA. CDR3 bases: TGTGCCAGCAGGCGAGGTTCGGAGAACACTGAAGCTTTCTTT. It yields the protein CASRRGSENTEAFF.

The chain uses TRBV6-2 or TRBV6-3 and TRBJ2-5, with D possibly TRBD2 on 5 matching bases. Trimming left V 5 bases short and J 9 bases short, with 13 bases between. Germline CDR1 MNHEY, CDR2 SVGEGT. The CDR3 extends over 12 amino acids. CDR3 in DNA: TGTGCCAGCAGTCGGGCCTCGGGGTCCCAGTACTTC. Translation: CASSRASGSQYF.

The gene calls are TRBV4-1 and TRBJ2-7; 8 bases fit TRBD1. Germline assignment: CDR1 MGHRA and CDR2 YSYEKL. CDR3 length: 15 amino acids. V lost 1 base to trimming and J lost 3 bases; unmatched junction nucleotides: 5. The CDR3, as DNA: TGCGCCAGCAGCCAAGTACGGGGGACAGGCTACGAGCAGTACTTC. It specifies CASSQVRGTGYEQYF.

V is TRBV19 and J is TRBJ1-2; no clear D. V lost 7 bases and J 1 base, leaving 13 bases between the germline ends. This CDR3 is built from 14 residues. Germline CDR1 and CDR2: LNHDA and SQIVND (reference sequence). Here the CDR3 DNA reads TGTGCCAGTAAGCCGGTGAACTTTAACTATGGCTACACCTTC. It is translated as CASKPVNFNYGYTF. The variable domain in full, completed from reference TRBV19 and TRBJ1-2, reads DGGITQSPKYLFRKEGQNVTLSCEQNLNHDAMYWYRQDPGQGLRLIYYSQIVNDFQKGDIAEGYSVSREKKESFPLTVTSAQKNPTAFYLCASKPVNFNYGYTFGSGTRLTVV.

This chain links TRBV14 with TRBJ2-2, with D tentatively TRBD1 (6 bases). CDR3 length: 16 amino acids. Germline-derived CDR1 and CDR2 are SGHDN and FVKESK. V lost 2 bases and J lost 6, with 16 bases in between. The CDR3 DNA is TGTGCCAGCAGCCAACTATTCGGGACAAACGCCGGGGAGCTGTTTTTT. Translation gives CASSQLFGTNAGELFF.

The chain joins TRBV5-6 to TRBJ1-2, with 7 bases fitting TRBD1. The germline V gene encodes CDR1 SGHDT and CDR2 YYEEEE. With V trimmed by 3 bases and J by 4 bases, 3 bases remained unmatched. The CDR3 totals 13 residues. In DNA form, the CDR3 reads TGTGCCAGCAGCTCGGGACAGAGCTATGGCTACACCTTC. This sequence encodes CASSSGQSYGYTF.

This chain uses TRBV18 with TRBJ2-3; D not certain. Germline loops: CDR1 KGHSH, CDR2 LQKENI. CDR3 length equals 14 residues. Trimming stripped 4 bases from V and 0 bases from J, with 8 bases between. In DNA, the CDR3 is TGTGCCAGCTCACTTTTAACTAGCACAGATACGCAGTATTTT. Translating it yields CASSLLTSTDTQYF.

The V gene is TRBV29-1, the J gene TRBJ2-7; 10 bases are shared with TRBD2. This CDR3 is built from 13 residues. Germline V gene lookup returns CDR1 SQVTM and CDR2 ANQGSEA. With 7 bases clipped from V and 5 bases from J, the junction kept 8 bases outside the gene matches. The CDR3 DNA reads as TGCAGCGCCACTAGCGGGATTATCGACGAGCAGTACTTC. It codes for CSATSGIIDEQYF.

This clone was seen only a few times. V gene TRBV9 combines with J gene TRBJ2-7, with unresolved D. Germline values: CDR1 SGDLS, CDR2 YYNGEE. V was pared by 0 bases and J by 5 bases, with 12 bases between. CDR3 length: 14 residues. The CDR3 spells CASSVGAKAHEQYF. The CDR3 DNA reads TGTGCCAGCAGCGTAGGTGCAAAAGCCCACGAGCAGTACTTC.

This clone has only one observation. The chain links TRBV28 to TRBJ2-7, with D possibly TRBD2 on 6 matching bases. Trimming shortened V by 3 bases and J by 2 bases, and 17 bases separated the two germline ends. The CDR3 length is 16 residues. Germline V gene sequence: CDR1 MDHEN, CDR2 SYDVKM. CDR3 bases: TGTGCCAGCAGTTTTCTTCGGTGGGCTAGCGCCTACGAGCAGTACTTC. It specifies CASSFLRWASAYEQYF.

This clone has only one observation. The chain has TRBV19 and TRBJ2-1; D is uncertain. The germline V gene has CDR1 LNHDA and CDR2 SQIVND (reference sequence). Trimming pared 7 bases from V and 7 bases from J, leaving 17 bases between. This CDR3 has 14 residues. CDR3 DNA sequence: TGTGCCAGTACTCCTACCAAAGCGAGTAATGAGCAGTTCTTC. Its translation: CASTPTKASNEQFF.

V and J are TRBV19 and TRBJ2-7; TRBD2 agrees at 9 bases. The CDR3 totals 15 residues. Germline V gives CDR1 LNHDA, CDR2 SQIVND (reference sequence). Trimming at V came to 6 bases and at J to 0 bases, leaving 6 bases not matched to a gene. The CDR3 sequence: CASRSGAGGSYEQYF. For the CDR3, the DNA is TGTGCCAGTAGGTCCGGAGCGGGGGGCTCCTACGAGCAGTACTTC.